Presented here are 13 T cell receptor beta chains from one specimen sequenced in a study of siplizumab effects on memory and regulatory T cells. TCRdb's table, derived via immunoSEQ multiplex PCR, lists solely in-frame clones and lacks some. The sample lists about 100,000 clones, roughly 94% occurring once. The material sequenced was non-Treg CD4+ T cells sorted from blood. All receptors derive from a human donor in good health.

This chain links TRBV19 with TRBJ2-1; TRBD2 is a possible D gene (5 bases). V shed 5 bases and J shed 4 bases, with 21 bases lying between them. Germline CDR1 reads LNHDA; CDR2 reads SQIVND (reference sequence). This CDR3 has 17 amino acids. The CDR3 DNA follows: TGTGCCAGTAGTCGAATCAAGAGGGAGTGGTCTTACAATGAGCAGTTCTTC. Amino acids: CASSRIKREWSYNEQFF.

V is TRBV30 and J is TRBJ2-7, with 10 bases identical to TRBD2. V dropped 2 bases and J dropped 9; count of bases not matched to a gene: 13. Germline assignment: CDR1 GTSNPN and CDR2 SVGIG (reference sequence). This CDR3 has 15 amino acids. The CDR3 protein is CAWSSPGTSAAAQYF. As DNA, the CDR3 is TGTGCCTGGAGTTCGCCCGGGACTAGCGCTGCTGCGCAGTACTTC.

Only one count was recorded for this clone. The gene calls are TRBV5-1 and TRBJ2-3, with D maybe TRBD2 (6 bases). Germline V gene lookup returns CDR1 SGHRS and CDR2 YFSETQ. CDR3 length: 15 residues. The germline V and J ends were trimmed by 2 bases and 2 bases, with 12 bases remaining between them. Here the CDR3 reads CASSFSGLDTDTQYF. Here the CDR3 DNA reads TGCGCCAGCAGCTTTAGCGGTCTGGACACAGATACGCAGTATTTT.

The genes are TRBV2 and TRBJ2-1, with a possible D match to TRBD2 (6 bases). CDR3 size: 15 residues. CDR1 SNHLY and CDR2 FYNNEI come from the germline V gene. The ends were cut back, 6 bases at V and 7 bases at J, with 19 bases in the middle. The CDR3 coding sequence is TGTGCCAGCAGCGTAACGGGACTTGCTTCAAATGAGCAGTTCTTC. It codes for CASSVTGLASNEQFF.

The V and J genes are TRBV11-2 and TRBJ2-7, with 14 bases aligning to TRBD2. V was clipped by 3 bases and J by 3 bases; unmatched bases: 13. Germline CDR1 reads SGHAT; CDR2 reads FQNNGV. CDR3 length: 19 amino acids. The CDR3 DNA follows: TGTGCCAGCAGCTTGGAACCGGGACTAGCGGGAGCATTCGGCTACGAGCAGTACTTC. As protein: CASSLEPGLAGAFGYEQYF.

The chain is built from TRBV19 and TRBJ2-1; D may be TRBD2 (6 bases). The CDR3 loop spans 16 amino acids. Germline values: CDR1 LNHDA, CDR2 SQIVND (reference sequence). V was shortened by 5 bases and J by 4 bases, with 18 bases between the two germline ends. The CDR3 protein is CASSPGVLLRYNEQFF. The CDR3 nucleotides read TGTGCCAGTAGTCCGGGGGTCTTACTACGTTACAATGAGCAGTTCTTC. The complete variable domain, with remaining parts taken from reference TRBV19 and TRBJ2-1, reads DGGITQSPKYLFRKEGQNVTLSCEQNLNHDAMYWYRQDPGQGLRLIYYSQIVNDFQKGDIAEGYSVSREKKESFPLTVTSAQKNPTAFYLCASSPGVLLRYNEQFFGPGTRLTVL.

CDR3 loop: CASSMTGNSPYEQYF. The CDR3 nucleotides are TGTGCCAGCAGCATGACAGGGAATTCCCCCTACGAGCAGTACTTC. This chain joins TRBV13 and TRBJ2-7; 7 bases line up with TRBD1. CDR1 is PRHDT and CDR2 is FYEKMQ in the germline V gene (reference sequence). V lost 5 bases and J lost 2; bases outside the gene matches: 9. The CDR3 totals 15 residues.

The J gene is TRBJ1-4, the V gene TRBV7-9, with D perhaps TRBD1 (6 bases). Trimming took off 1 base at V and 12 bases at J, with 18 bases between the two ends. Germline CDR1 SEHNR, CDR2 FQNEAQ (reference sequence). This CDR3 is built from 15 residues. DNA of the CDR3: TGTGCCAGCAGCTTAGTCCCCGGACAGAAAGGAGAACTGTTTTTT. It specifies CASSLVPGQKGELFF.

This chain joins TRBV13 and TRBJ1-2; TRBD1 is a possible D gene (5 bases). The CDR3 runs to 15 residues. Germline V gene sequence: CDR1 PRHDT, CDR2 FYEKMQ (reference sequence). Trimming took 3 bases from V and 4 from J, leaving 15 bases between them. CDR3 sequence (DNA): TGTGCCAGCAGCTTCCGACAGCAAGGAAGCTATGGCTACACCTTC. Its protein is CASSFRQQGSYGYTF.

This clone appeared a single time. The rearrangement joins TRBV7-9 to TRBJ1-1; perhaps TRBD1 as D (6 bases). V lost 6 bases and J 4 bases, leaving 18 bases between the germline ends. There are 15 residues in the CDR3. Germline CDR1 reads SEHNR; CDR2 reads FQNEAQ (reference sequence). The CDR3 DNA reads TGTGCCAGCAGTCCCCCCCTCCCAGGGGCCACTGAAGCTTTCTTT. Its protein is CASSPPLPGATEAFF.

The rearrangement joins TRBV7-8 to TRBJ2-1; 7 nucleotides align to TRBD2. From germline, CDR1 is SGHVS and CDR2 FQNEAQ. J gave up 4 bases and V 7 bases, and 10 bases lay outside the gene matches. The CDR3 covers 15 residues. In DNA, the CDR3 is TGTGCCAGCACCCCTTTGAGGGAGGGTTACAATGAGCAGTTCTTC. It encodes CASTPLREGYNEQFF.

This clone appeared once. V and J are TRBV19 and TRBJ2-3, with 9 bases identical to TRBD2. The CDR3 has 15 residues. J was trimmed by 1 base and V by 6 bases; bases with no gene match: 5. Germline V gene data show CDR1 as LNHDA and CDR2 as SQIVND (reference sequence). CDR3 sequence: CASRTGTSRTDTQYF. CDR3 bases: TGTGCCAGTAGAACCGGGACTAGCCGCACAGATACGCAGTATTTT.

The chain combines TRBV27 with TRBJ2-2, with D uncertain. Germline-derived CDR1 and CDR2 are MNHEY and SMNVEV (reference sequence). This CDR3 has 12 amino acids. V was trimmed by 5 bases and J by 6 bases, leaving 7 bases between them. The CDR3 DNA is TGTGCCAGCAGTCTCACACCCGGGGAGCTGTTTTTT. This gives the protein CASSLTPGELFF.